The 18 T cell receptor beta chains in this list originate from one sample, sequenced in a study of OX40 agonist ivuxolimab in advanced cancers. TCRdb's copy holds only in-frame clones and misses some; the assay was immunoSEQ multiplex PCR. The table lists some 90,000 clones, under 95% of them singletons. The material sequenced was CD4+ or CD8+ T cells sorted from blood, taken in a trial of the OX40 agonist ivuxolimab. These receptors were obtained from an adult with an advanced solid tumor such as melanoma, head and neck, liver or kidney cancer.

This clone was recorded only once. The V and J genes are TRBV10-2 and TRBJ2-1, with no clear D. CDR1 is WSHSY, CDR2 SAAADI, per germline. The V gene lost 4 bases and the J gene lost 10 bases, with 8 bases spanning the gap. The length of the CDR3 is 11 residues. The chain's CDR3 is CASSVSSEQFF. In DNA form, the CDR3 reads TGCGCCAGCAGTGTTTCGAGCGAGCAGTTCTTC.

V usage is TRBV30 and J usage is TRBJ1-2, with D tentatively TRBD1 (5 bases). V dropped 3 bases and J dropped 3 bases, with 20 bases sitting between them. CDR3 size: 16 residues. The germline gives CDR1 GTSNPN, CDR2 SVGIG (reference sequence). Written as DNA, the CDR3 is TGTGCCTGGAGGGGACCCTACGTAGGTACCCACTATGGCTACACCTTC. Its translation: CAWRGPYVGTHYGYTF.

This chain links TRBV19 with TRBJ2-7; D gene uncertain. Deletions cut 5 bases from V and 4 bases from J, with 12 bases between. The CDR3 runs 13 residues. The germline gives CDR1 LNHDA, CDR2 SQIVND (reference sequence). As DNA, the CDR3 is TGTGCCAGTAGTTCGGACGGTCGTTACGAGCAGTACTTC. Its translation is CASSSDGRYEQYF.

The V and J genes are TRBV10-3 and TRBJ1-1, with 8 bases matching TRBD1. With 10 bases clipped from V and 5 bases from J, the junction kept 3 bases outside the gene matches. The CDR3 spans 11 residues. The V gene's germline CDR1 is ENHRY and CDR2 SYGVKD. CDR3 bases: TGTGCCACCGGACAGGGAACTGAAGCTTTCTTT. Its translation is CATGQGTEAFF.

The rearrangement joins TRBV5-1 to TRBJ2-7; the D is unclear. The CDR3 totals 12 residues. Germline-derived CDR1 and CDR2 are SGHRS and YFSETQ. Trimming took 2 bases from V and 0 from J, leaving 3 bases between them. The CDR3 here is CASSLHSYEQYF. DNA for the CDR3: TGCGCCAGCAGCTTACACTCCTACGAGCAGTACTTC.

The chain uses TRBV18 and TRBJ1-2; TRBD1 matches 7 bases. This CDR3 has 14 amino acids. Germline values: CDR1 KGHSH, CDR2 LQKENI. V trimming: 2 bases; J trimming: 2 bases; junction bases outside the gene matches: 2. CDR3 protein: CASSPAGQNYGYTF. Written as DNA, the CDR3 is TGTGCCAGCTCACCAGCGGGACAGAACTATGGCTACACCTTC.

The chain joins TRBV28 to TRBJ2-1, with D perhaps being TRBD1 or TRBD2 (5 bases each). The V and J ends lost 2 bases and 2 bases respectively, with 7 bases between them. CDR3 length: 14 residues. CDR1 MDHEN and CDR2 SYDVKM come from the germline V gene. CDR3 residues: CASSLGGPYNEQFF. As DNA, the CDR3 is TGTGCCAGCAGTTTAGGGGGTCCCTACAATGAGCAGTTCTTC.

The chain is built from TRBV2 and TRBJ2-1; D is uncertain. V lost 0 bases to trimming and J lost 9 bases, with 9 bases between them. Germline V lookup: CDR1 SNHLY, CDR2 FYNNEI. This CDR3 is built from 13 residues. CDR3 in DNA: TGTGCCAGCAGTGAAGCTAGTGTGCGTGAGCAGTTCTTC. Translation gives CASSEASVREQFF.

The chain uses TRBV28 and TRBJ1-2; no clear D. CDR3 size: 14 residues. CDR1 MDHEN and CDR2 SYDVKM come from the germline V gene. Trimming shortened V by 8 bases and J by 2 bases, and 15 bases separated the two germline ends. CDR3 sequence reads: CASVKNPGNYGYTF. CDR3 DNA sequence: TGTGCCAGCGTCAAAAATCCGGGAAACTATGGCTACACCTTC.

The CDR3: CASSFGVRKAFF. As DNA, the CDR3 is TGTGCCAGCAGCTTCGGGGTTCGTAAGGCTTTCTTT. V is TRBV4-2 and J is TRBJ1-1; D not certain. Germline V gives CDR1 LGHNA, CDR2 YNFKEQ. The CDR3 totals 12 residues. Trimming took off 5 bases at V and 11 bases at J, with 15 bases between the two ends.

The chain is built from TRBV27 and TRBJ1-4; maybe TRBD1 (5 bases). CDR1 and CDR2 from the germline V gene are MNHEY and SMNVEV (reference sequence). The length of the CDR3 is 13 residues. Trimming removed 6 bases at V and 5 bases at J, with 10 bases between. The CDR3 DNA reads TGTGCCAGCAGACCCAGGACAAATGAAAAACTGTTTTTT. It yields the protein CASRPRTNEKLFF. Using reference TRBV27 and TRBJ1-4 for the parts outside the CDR3, the full variable domain is EAQVTQNPRYLITVTGKKLTVTCSQNMNHEYMSWYRQDPGLGLRQIYYSMNVEVTDKGDVPEGYKVSRKEKRNFPLILESPSPNQTSLYFCASRPRTNEKLFFGSGTQLSVL.

This rearrangement joins TRBV5-1 to TRBJ2-7; D gene ambiguous. Germline V lookup: CDR1 SGHRS, CDR2 YFSETQ. This CDR3 region has 14 residues. V shed 0 bases and J shed 0 bases, with 7 bases lying between them. CDR3 residues: CASSLGSSSYEQYF. CDR3 DNA: TGCGCCAGCAGCTTGGGCTCCAGCTCCTACGAGCAGTACTTC.

V usage is TRBV5-6 and J usage is TRBJ2-5; D is unclear. CDR3 length: 12 residues. The germline gives CDR1 SGHDT, CDR2 YYEEEE. Trimming took off 0 bases at V and 6 bases at J, with 6 bases between the two ends. DNA for the CDR3: TGTGCCAGCAGCTTGGGGGAACAGACCCAGTACTTC. It translates to CASSLGEQTQYF.

This sequence joins TRBV30 and TRBJ1-5; D remains unclear. The CDR3 sequence is 13 residues long. Trimming pared 1 base from V and 3 bases from J, leaving 7 bases between. Germline-derived CDR1 and CDR2 are GTSNPN and SVGIG (reference sequence). The CDR3 is CAWSDSYNQPQHF. The CDR3 nucleotides are TGTGCCTGGAGTGACAGCTACAATCAGCCCCAGCATTTT.

For this clone: Other DNA sequences in the same sample also yield this CDR3. The J gene is TRBJ1-1, the V gene TRBV28; no clear D gene. CDR1 and CDR2 (germline): MDHEN, SYDVKM. The CDR3 is 13 residues long. V gave up 4 bases and J gave up 1 base, with 7 bases separating them. This chain's CDR3 is CASSSGPNTEAFF. In DNA form, the CDR3 reads TGTGCCAGCAGTTCAGGTCCGAACACTGAAGCTTTCTTT.

This clone came up once. The CDR3 nucleotides are TGTGCCAGCGCATCGGGGAGGGCCCTTTACGAGCAGTACTTC. This sequence encodes CASASGRALYEQYF. The chain recombines TRBV6-5 with TRBJ2-7, with 7 bases fitting TRBD2. V dropped 8 bases and J dropped 4; count of bases not matched to a gene: 11. CDR1 and CDR2 from the germline V gene are MNHEY and SVGAGI. This CDR3 has 14 amino acids.

This chain links TRBV5-1 with TRBJ2-7; D could derive from TRBD1 or TRBD2 (5 bases each). Germline CDR1 and CDR2: SGHRS and YFSETQ. This CDR3 has 14 amino acids. The ends were cut back, 4 bases at V and 2 bases at J, with 13 bases in the middle. In DNA form, the CDR3 reads TGCGCCAGCAGCGTCCGGGACGCCACCTACGAGCAGTACTTC. Translation gives CASSVRDATYEQYF.

The chain couples TRBV7-9 to TRBJ2-2; 10 bases are a match to TRBD2. This CDR3 is built from 14 residues. CDR1 is SEHNR, CDR2 FQNEAQ, per germline (reference sequence). Trimming at V came to 11 bases and at J to 2 bases, leaving 5 bases not matched to a gene. The CDR3, as DNA: TGTGCCGTTGTAGCGGGAGGAAACACCGGGGAGCTGTTTTTT. This gives the protein CAVVAGGNTGELFF.